The text below deals with one T cell receptor beta chain. Its antigen is unidentified. In germline, CDR1 is SGHRS, CDR2 YFSETQ. The V gene end was trimmed by 2 bases and the J gene end by 3 bases; junction bases not matched to a gene: 7. The CDR3 length is 16 residues. As to time point: newly diagnosed, previously untreated cHL patient sample. This sample is part of a study of PD-1 blockade in classical Hodgkin lymphoma. TCRdb's table, derived via immunoSEQ multiplex PCR, lists solely in-frame clones and lacks some. The data contain 20,000 to 25,000 clones, 94% of them singletons. Whole-study findings and limits: TCR diversity at baseline was reported to be reduced in newly diagnosed patients relative to healthy donors.

The sequenced material came from peripheral blood mononuclear cells (PBMCs). This clonotype originated in a human donor with classical Hodgkin lymphoma. The J gene is TRBJ2-2, the V gene TRBV5-1; TRBD2 aligns across 7 bases. For the CDR3, the DNA is TGCGCCAGCAGCTTACTAGCGAGAGTACACACCGGGGAGCTGTTTTTT. Its translation is CASSLLARVHTGELFF.